The T cell receptor beta chain described here comes from a study of beta chain features in type 1 diabetes. As every portion of the isolated RNA was reverse transcribed, the sequencing read expressed TCRB transcripts. Assay: immunoSEQ multiplex PCR; the TCRdb copy retains only in-frame clones and omits some. The sample carries over 120,000 clones, about a tenth recorded once. This CDR3 has 14 residues. V lost 3 bases and J lost 2; bases outside the gene matches: 3. Germline assignment: CDR1 SGHAT and CDR2 FQNNGV. This clone turned up a few times. This clonotype originated in a man between 18 and 29 years old in good health. Sequencing was carried out using central memory CD4+ T cells from blood. The chain is built from TRBV11-2 and TRBJ2-5; 7 bases line up with TRBD1. The DNA of the CDR3 is TGTGCCAGCAGCTTCGGACAGGCTCAAGAGACCCAGTACTTC. As protein: CASSFGQAQETQYF.